These T cell receptor beta chains were read from a single sample in a study of blood T cell repertoires in COVID-19. Using immunoSEQ multiplex PCR, the repertoire was profiled, and TCRdb retains in-frame clones only, with some absent. Of a few hundred thousand clones in the sample, 80% to 90% were seen once. Sequencing used PBMCs or T cells enriched from blood (not recorded which). The receptors here all came from a woman aged 18 to 35 who had recovered from COVID-19. Both conserved end residues are part of each CDR3. The D gene is left open where the match is weak. The size field is filled for only some rows; it gives once, few, many or a size class.

>TRBJ1-5|-|TRBV28|15|-
TGTGCCAGCAGTTTAAACAGCTATAGCAATCAGCCCCAGCATTTT
CASSLNSYSNQPQHF
>TRBJ2-3|-|TRBV2|16|-
TGTGCCAGCAGTGAAAATGAGCTGACAAGCACAGATACGCAGTATTTT
CASSENELTSTDTQYF
>TRBJ1-1|TRBD1|TRBV19|13|-
TGTGCCAGTAGTTCAATACAGGGGAGTGAAGCTTTCTTT
CASSSIQGSEAFF
>TRBJ1-3|-|TRBV18|16|-
TGTGCCAGCTCACCACCAAGCGGGTTCAATGGAAACACCATATATTTT
CASSPPSGFNGNTIYF
>TRBJ2-1|TRBD2|TRBV28|15|-
TGTGCCAGCGGGATAGCGGGAGACTCCTACAATGAGCAGTTCTTC
CASGIAGDSYNEQFF
>TRBJ2-7|-|TRBV18|15|-
TGTGCCAGCTCACCCCCAGCGCGGGGGCACTACGAGCAGTACTTC
CASSPPARGHYEQYF
>TRBJ1-1|TRBD1|TRBV28|17|-
TGTGCCAGCAGCTCGACATCCGGGACAGGGTCGAACACTGAAGCTTTCTTT
CASSSTSGTGSNTEAFF
>TRBJ1-1|-|TRBV19|15|-
TGTGCCAGTAGTATAGATTCATTGGCGGGGACTGAAGCTTTCTTT
CASSIDSLAGTEAFF
>TRBJ2-7|-|TRBV6-2/TRBV6-3|12|-
TGTGCCAGCAGCCACGGGACTGACCCTCCGTACTTC
CASSHGTDPPYF
>TRBJ2-5|TRBD2|TRBV7-9|18|-
TGTGCCAGCAGGTTCGGCACCTCGCGGGAGGGCCCTCGAGAGACCCAGTACTTC
CASRFGTSREGPRETQYF
>TRBJ2-7|-|TRBV9|13|-
TGTGCCAGCAGCGTAGAAGGAGTAGACGAGCAGTACTTC
CASSVEGVDEQYF
>TRBJ2-7|TRBD2|TRBV19|13|-
TGTGCCAGTAGTATCGAGTTAGGGACTAGCGTCAACTTC
CASSIELGTSVNF
>TRBJ2-5|TRBD2|TRBV7-9|14|once
TGTGCCAGCAGCTTTTGGGGCGCCGCGGGGGCCCAGTACTTC
CASSFWGAAGAQYF
>TRBJ2-3|TRBD2|TRBV15|14|once
TGTGCCATCAGGACTAGCTCGCGCACAGATACGCAGTATTTT
CAIRTSSRTDTQYF
>TRBJ2-3|-|TRBV21-1|13|-
TGTGCCCTCACGACTGACAGCACAGATACGCAGTATTTT
CALTTDSTDTQYF
>TRBJ2-1|TRBD1|TRBV11-2|17|-
TGTGCCAGCAGCCTCGAACGTCGGACAGGCTATTACAATGAGCAGTTCTTC
CASSLERRTGYYNEQFF
>TRBJ1-2|-|TRBV12-3/TRBV12-4|13|-
TGTGCCAGCAGCACCGGACAGCTCTATGGCTACACCTTC
CASSTGQLYGYTF
>TRBJ1-2|-|TRBV6-5|14|-
TGTGCCAGCAGTTACAAGGGTCAGGGTGAAGGCTACACCTTC
CASSYKGQGEGYTF
>TRBJ2-3|TRBD1|TRBV9|16|-
TGTGCCAGCAGCTTAGCCGGACAGGGGGTAACAGATACGCAGTATTTT
CASSLAGQGVTDTQYF
>TRBJ2-7|-|TRBV7-9|15|-
TGTGCCAGCAGCTTAGGCTCGGACAGACCCTACGAGCAGTACTTC
CASSLGSDRPYEQYF
>TRBJ2-6|TRBD1|TRBV6-1|19|-
TGTGCCAGCAGTGAACTCCGGGGACAGTCATCCTCTGGGGCCAACGTCCTGACTTTC
CASSELRGQSSSGANVLTF
>TRBJ2-2|TRBD1|TRBV18|15|-
TGTGCCAGCTCAGGACAGGGTTCTGACACCGGGGAGCTGTTTTTT
CASSGQGSDTGELFF
>TRBJ1-1|-|TRBV6-5|13|-
TGTGCCAGCAGTTACAATGCTGGGGGCGCGTCTTTCTTT
CASSYNAGGASFF
>TRBJ1-2|TRBD1|TRBV15|15|-
TGTGCCACCAGCAGAAGACAGGGGGCGGGACGAGGCTACACCTTC
CATSRRQGAGRGYTF
>TRBJ1-1|TRBD1|TRBV5-6|17|-
TGTGCCAGCAGCTTAAGGGGCGTCGACAGGGTCCACACTGAAGCTTTCTTT
CASSLRGVDRVHTEAFF
>TRBJ1-2|-|TRBV19|12|few
TGTGCCATTGGACCAGGGGAACATGGCTACACCTTC
CAIGPGEHGYTF
>TRBJ1-2|-|TRBV11-2|12|-
TGTGCCAGCAGCCTCGGTAACTATGGCTACACCTTC
CASSLGNYGYTF
>TRBJ1-5|-|TRBV6-5|13|-
TGTGCCAGCGGCGGGACCTTCAATCAGCCCCAGCATTTT
CASGGTFNQPQHF
>TRBJ1-2|TRBD1|TRBV30|14|-
TGTGCCTGGAGACCACTGGGACAGGGGTATGGCTACACCTTC
CAWRPLGQGYGYTF
>TRBJ1-3|TRBD1|TRBV19|16|-
TGTGCCAGTAGTCTCCGACAGGGGAATTCTGGAAACACCATATATTTT
CASSLRQGNSGNTIYF
>TRBJ1-1|-|TRBV7-3|13|-
TGTGCCAGCAGCTTCAACACGAACACTGAAGCTTTCTTT
CASSFNTNTEAFF
>TRBJ2-1|TRBD2|TRBV11-3|18|once
TGTGCCAGCAGCAGCAGCCCTCCGGGGGGAGTTTGGGGGAGTGAGCAGTTCTTC
CASSSSPPGGVWGSEQFF
>TRBJ1-2|-|TRBV7-9|13|-
TGTGCCAGCGATGGTTTGGGGGGATATGGCTACACCTTC
CASDGLGGYGYTF
>TRBJ1-1|-|TRBV12-3/TRBV12-4|13|-
TGTGCCAGCAGTGTAACAGGGTACCCTAAAGCTTTCTTT
CASSVTGYPKAFF
>TRBJ1-1|TRBD1|TRBV18|16|-
TGTGCCAGCTCACCTCTAAGGACAGGACTGAACACTGAAGCTTTCTTT
CASSPLRTGLNTEAFF
>TRBJ2-7|-|TRBV5-1|15|-
TGCGCCAGCAGCTTGACCCCACAGGGATCCTACGAGCAGTACTTC
CASSLTPQGSYEQYF
>TRBJ1-4|-|TRBV29-1|13|-
TGCAGCGTGAGCCGAGGGACTAATGAAAAACTGTTTTTT
CSVSRGTNEKLFF
>TRBJ2-1|TRBD2|TRBV3-1/TRBV3-2|17|-
TGTGCCAGCAGCCAATTGAAACTAGCGGGGGGTGGCAATGAGCAGTTCTTC
CASSQLKLAGGGNEQFF
>TRBJ2-7|-|TRBV28|18|few
TGTGCCAGCAGTTTATTCGCTCCGGGACAACCTTCCTCCTACGAGCAGTACTTC
CASSLFAPGQPSSYEQYF
>TRBJ1-1|-|TRBV11-2|14|-
TGTGCCAGCAGCTTATCAGGTCAGAACACTGAAGCTTTCTTT
CASSLSGQNTEAFF
>TRBJ1-1|-|TRBV19|13|-
TGTGCCAGTAGGGAGGGACTGAACACTGAAGCTTTCTTT
CASREGLNTEAFF
>TRBJ1-2|-|TRBV5-1|13|-
TGCGCCAGCAGCATGACACCTAACTATGGCTACACCTTC
CASSMTPNYGYTF
>TRBJ1-2|-|TRBV5-1|13|-
TGCGCCAGCAGAGGTGACAGCCTCTATGGCTACACCTTC
CASRGDSLYGYTF
>TRBJ2-7|-|TRBV18|16|-
TGTGCCAGCTCACCAAGTGGGACCCCGGGGGTCCACGAGCAGTACTTC
CASSPSGTPGVHEQYF
>TRBJ2-3|TRBD2|TRBV18|17|-
TGTGCCAGCTCACCACAATTAGCGGGTGGTGGGTCAGATACGCAGTATTTT
CASSPQLAGGGSDTQYF
>TRBJ2-5|-|TRBV5-1|14|-
TGCGCCAGCACCCCGGCGGTTTTACAAGAGACCCAGTACTTC
CASTPAVLQETQYF
>TRBJ2-2|-|TRBV30|13|-
TGTGCCTGGATTCGCGAGAGGACCGGGGAGCTGTTTTTT
CAWIRERTGELFF
>TRBJ1-6|TRBD1|TRBV27|15|once
TGTGCCAGCAGTTTAGTGGACAGGCATAATTCACCCCTCCACTTT
CASSLVDRHNSPLHF
>TRBJ1-1|TRBD1|TRBV30|14|-
TGTGCCTGGGCCCGGACAGGGACGAACACTGAAGCTTTCTTT
CAWARTGTNTEAFF
>TRBJ1-1|-|TRBV7-2|13|-
TGTGCCAGCGGCCGTAGGGGGAGCACTGAAGCTTTCTTT
CASGRRGSTEAFF
>TRBJ2-2|TRBD1|TRBV29-1|14|-
TGCAGCGCTAAGGGACAGATCAACACCGGGGAGCTGTTTTTT
CSAKGQINTGELFF
>TRBJ2-2|-|TRBV7-9|15|-
TGTGCCAGCAGCCGGGGGGCGGGAGATTCCGGGGAGCTGTTTTTT
CASSRGAGDSGELFF
>TRBJ2-7|TRBD1|TRBV6-5|16|-
TGTGCCAGCAGTTACTCGAGTTCGGGACAGGGCTACGAGCAGTACTTC
CASSYSSSGQGYEQYF
>TRBJ1-4|-|TRBV2|14|-
TGTGCCAGCAGTGAACCCAGGGAAGGGGAAAAACTGTTTTTT
CASSEPREGEKLFF
>TRBJ2-1|TRBD1|TRBV4-1|13|once
TGCGCCAGCAGCCGGATAAGGGACAGCGAGCAGTTCTTC
CASSRIRDSEQFF
>TRBJ2-7|-|TRBV28|15|-
TGTGCCAGCAGTTTAAGGTTTGGGGAGCTCTACGAGCAGTACTTC
CASSLRFGELYEQYF
>TRBJ1-5|-|TRBV4-2|13|-
TGTGCCAGCAGCCATGGCGGTGATCAGCCCCAGCATTTT
CASSHGGDQPQHF
>TRBJ2-1|TRBD2|TRBV19|18|-
TGTGCCTCCGTCGGACTAGCGGGACGACCCTCCTCCTACAATGAGCAGTTCTTC
CASVGLAGRPSSYNEQFF
>TRBJ2-2|TRBD1|TRBV24-1|19|-
TGTGCCACCAGTGGCCCCTCGGTGGGAGACAGGGTTCAGCACGGGGAGCTGTTTTTT
CATSGPSVGDRVQHGELFF